This T cell receptor beta chain appears in the sequencing data of a study of T cell responses to AZD1222 COVID-19 vaccine. Some clones are missing from TCRdb's copy, which holds only in-frame ones; the method was immunoSEQ multiplex PCR. The data contain about 83,000 clones, around 91% of them singletons. Germline V gives CDR1 SNHLY, CDR2 FYNNEI. The ends were cut back, 8 bases at V and 4 bases at J, with 11 bases in the middle. This CDR3 is 12 amino acids long. With respect to this clone: What it recognizes is unknown.

Study outcomes and limitations: Clonal diversity was possibly underestimated; the donors were predominantly white British and more often female.

This receptor was identified in an adult in good health. The sequencing used peripheral blood, collected on day 0 of AZD1222 vaccination. The chain has TRBV2 and TRBJ1-2, with D tentatively TRBD1 (5 bases). CDR3 DNA: TGTGCCAGCCTAAGGGACGGCTATGGCTACACCTTC. Translating it yields CASLRDGYGYTF.